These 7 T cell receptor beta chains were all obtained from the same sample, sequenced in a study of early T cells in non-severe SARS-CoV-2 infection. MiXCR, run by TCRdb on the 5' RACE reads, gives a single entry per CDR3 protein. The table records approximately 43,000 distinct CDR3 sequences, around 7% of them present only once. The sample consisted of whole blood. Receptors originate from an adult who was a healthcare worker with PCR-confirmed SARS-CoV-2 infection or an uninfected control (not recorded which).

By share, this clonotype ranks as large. The CDR3 coding sequence is TGTGCCAGCAGCCAAGACAAGAGGGGGCCGTCCTATGGCTACACCTTC. The encoded protein is CASSQDKRGPSYGYTF. This sequence joins TRBV4-2 and TRBJ1-2; 7 bases agree with TRBD1. The length of the CDR3 is 16 residues. V was clipped by 0 bases and J by 4 bases; unmatched bases: 8. CDR1 and CDR2 from the germline V gene are LGHNA and YNFKEQ.

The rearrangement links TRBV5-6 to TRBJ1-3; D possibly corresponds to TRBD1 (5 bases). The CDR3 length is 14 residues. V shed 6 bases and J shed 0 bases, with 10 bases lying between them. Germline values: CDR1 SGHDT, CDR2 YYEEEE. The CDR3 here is CASTKTDSGNTIYF. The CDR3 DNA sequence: TGTGCCAGCACCAAGACAGACTCTGGAAACACCATATATTTT. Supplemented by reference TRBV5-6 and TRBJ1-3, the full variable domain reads DAGVTQSPTHLIKTRGQQVTLRCSPKSGHDTVSWYQQALGQGPQFIFQYYEEEERQRGNFPDRFSGHQFPNYSSELNVNALLLGDSALYLCASTKTDSGNTIYFGEGSWLTVV.

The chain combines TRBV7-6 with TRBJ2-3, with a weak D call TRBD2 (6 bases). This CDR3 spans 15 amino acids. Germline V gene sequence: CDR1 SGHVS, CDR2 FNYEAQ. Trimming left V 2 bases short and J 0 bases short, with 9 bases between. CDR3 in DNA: TGTGCCAGCAGCTTATTGGCGGGGAGCACAGATACGCAGTATTTT. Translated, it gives CASSLLAGSTDTQYF.

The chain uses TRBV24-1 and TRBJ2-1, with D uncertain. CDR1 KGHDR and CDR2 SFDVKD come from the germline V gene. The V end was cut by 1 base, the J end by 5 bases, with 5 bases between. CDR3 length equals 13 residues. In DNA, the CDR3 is TGTGCCACCAGTGATTTCCGAGACAATGAGCAGTTCTTC. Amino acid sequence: CATSDFRDNEQFF.

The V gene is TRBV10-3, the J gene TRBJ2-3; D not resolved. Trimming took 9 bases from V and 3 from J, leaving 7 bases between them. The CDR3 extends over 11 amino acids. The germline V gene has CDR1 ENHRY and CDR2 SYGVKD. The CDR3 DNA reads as TGTGCCATAAGAACGACAGATACGCAGTATTTT. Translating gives CAIRTTDTQYF.

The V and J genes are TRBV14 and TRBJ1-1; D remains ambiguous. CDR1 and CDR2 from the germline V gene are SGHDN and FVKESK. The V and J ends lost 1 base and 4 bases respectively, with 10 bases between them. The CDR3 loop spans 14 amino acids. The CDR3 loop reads CASSQVRAATEAFF. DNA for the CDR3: TGTGCCAGCAGCCAAGTTAGGGCGGCCACTGAAGCTTTCTTT.

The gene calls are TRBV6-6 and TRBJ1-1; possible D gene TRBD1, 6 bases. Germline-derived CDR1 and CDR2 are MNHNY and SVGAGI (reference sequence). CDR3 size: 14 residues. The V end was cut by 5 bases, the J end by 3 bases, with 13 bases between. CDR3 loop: CASSPRQVHTEAFF. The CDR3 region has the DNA TGTGCCAGCAGTCCCCGACAGGTGCACACTGAAGCTTTCTTT.